A single sample is the source of the 8 T cell receptor beta chains below, sequenced in a study of blood T cell repertoires in COVID-19. Using immunoSEQ multiplex PCR, the repertoire was profiled, and TCRdb retains in-frame clones only, with some absent. There are 150,000 to 200,000 clones in the sample; 75% to 90% occur only once, and about an eighth lies in the top ten. Sequencing used PBMCs or T cells enriched from blood (not recorded which). Receptors were obtained from a woman aged 55-75 years who had recovered from COVID-19.

The chain uses TRBV27 and TRBJ2-1, with 8 bases fitting TRBD2. This CDR3 region has 15 residues. Trimming cost V 3 bases and J 9 bases; bases outside gene matches: 10. Germline V gene lookup returns CDR1 MNHEY and CDR2 SMNVEV (reference sequence). CDR3 nucleotides: TGTGCCAGCAGTTTGACTAGAGCGGGAGTGGTTGAGCAGTTCTTC. Residues: CASSLTRAGVVEQFF.

V gene TRBV28 combines with J gene TRBJ1-2; 9 bases match TRBD1. The CDR3 has 16 amino acids. CDR1 is MDHEN and CDR2 is SYDVKM in the germline V gene. V trimming: 4 bases; J trimming: 6 bases; junction bases outside the gene matches: 12. The DNA of the CDR3 is TGTGCCAGCAGTTCACCCGGGGAGGGACAGGGTAATGGCTACACCTTC. Its translation is CASSSPGEGQGNGYTF.

This chain joins TRBV30 and TRBJ2-3, with D tentatively TRBD2 (7 bases). This CDR3 spans 15 amino acids. Germline V gene sequence: CDR1 GTSNPN, CDR2 SVGIG (reference sequence). V lost 1 base to trimming and J lost 0 bases, with 11 bases between them. The CDR3 loop reads CAWSGGGGSTDTQYF. CDR3 nucleotide sequence: TGTGCCTGGAGTGGAGGGGGGGGTAGCACAGATACGCAGTATTTT.

CDR3 in DNA: TGCGCCAGCAGCTTGGCGCTAGCGGGGGGAGAGACCCAGTACTTC. As protein: CASSLALAGGETQYF. The chain combines TRBV5-1 with TRBJ2-5, with 11 bases lining up with TRBD2. Germline CDR1 and CDR2: SGHRS and YFSETQ. J lost 4 bases, V lost 0 bases, and 2 bases had no gene match. This CDR3 has 15 amino acids.

The chain uses TRBV7-6 and TRBJ2-1, with 12 bases matching TRBD2. From germline, CDR1 is SGHVS and CDR2 FNYEAQ. The V and J ends lost 4 bases and 9 bases, in that order; junction bases with no gene match: 13. The CDR3 has 17 amino acids. The CDR3 reads CASSSIPPSGRAFEQFF. CDR3 sequence (DNA): TGTGCCAGCAGCTCGATTCCACCTAGCGGGAGGGCCTTTGAGCAGTTCTTC.

This chain uses TRBV9 with TRBJ2-7; D is possibly TRBD1 (6 bases). Per the germline V gene, CDR1 is SGDLS and CDR2 is YYNGEE. The V and J ends lost 4 bases and 2 bases respectively, with 10 bases between them. This CDR3 contains 13 residues. CDR3 in amino acids: CASSPRQAYEQYF. For the CDR3, the DNA is TGTGCCAGCAGCCCCCGACAGGCCTACGAGCAGTACTTC. Supplemented by reference TRBV9 and TRBJ2-7, the full variable domain reads DSGVTQTPKHLITATGQRVTLRCSPRSGDLSVYWYQQSLDQGLQFLIQYYNGEERAKGNILERFSAQQFPDLHSELNLSSLELGDSALYFCASSPRQAYEQYFGPGTRLTVT.

The CDR3 DNA reads TGTGCCAGCAGTCCAGCCTCTCGGACAGGCGGTGACACCATATATTTT. This encodes CASSPASRTGGDTIYF. This chain links TRBV2 with TRBJ1-3; 7 nucleotides line up with TRBD1. Germline loops: CDR1 SNHLY, CDR2 FYNNEI. The CDR3 has 16 residues. With 5 bases clipped from V and 8 bases from J, the junction kept 15 bases outside the gene matches.

This chain joins TRBV5-4 and TRBJ2-5, with TRBD2 matching 10 bases. This CDR3 contains 15 residues. Germline assignment: CDR1 SGHNT and CDR2 YYREEE (reference sequence). The ends lost 1 base at V and 5 bases at J; junction bases unmatched: 5. The CDR3 bases are TGTGCCAGCAGCTTGCAGGCTAGCGGGAGTGAGACCCAGTACTTC. It codes for CASSLQASGSETQYF.